Sequencing of this T cell receptor beta chain was carried out in a study of cytomegalovirus exposure and HLA in healthy donors. For the study at large: From HLA-typed donors, an early data release held tens of millions of unique TCRs. General study points: In a later analysis, most CMV-associated TCR beta chains appeared HLA-restricted.

With respect to this clone: Its specificity is unknown.

The primer mix had 60 Vbeta and 13 Jbeta primers. Repertoires were generated with immunoSEQ multiplex PCR, while TCRdb's copy carries only in-frame clones and drops some. The top ten hold 2% to 2.5% of the sample, which has some 150,000 clones, about 80% seen once. The CDR3 is made up of 17 amino acids. The ends lost 1 base at V and 4 bases at J; junction bases unmatched: 12. Germline V lookup: CDR1 SGHRS, CDR2 YFSETQ. Sequencing was done on a sample of PBMCs. This TCR was recovered from a man aged 40-50 years in good health and CMV-seronegative. V is TRBV5-1 and J is TRBJ1-1; TRBD1 agrees at 8 bases. The CDR3 nucleotides read TGCGCCAGCAGCTTGTACCCCGGACAGGGAGAACGCACTGAAGCTTTCTTT. It yields the protein CASSLYPGQGERTEAFF. The full variable domain, completed using reference TRBV5-1 and TRBJ1-1, is KAGVTQTPRYLIKTRGQQVTLSCSPISGHRSVSWYQQTPGQGLQFLFEYFSETQRNKGNFPGRFSGRQFSNSRSEMNVSTLELGDSALYLCASSLYPGQGERTEAFFGQGTRLTVV.